Each of the 27 T cell receptor beta chains below was sequenced from the same sample in a study of T cells in women clearing cervical HPV infection. The repertoire was sequenced with immunoSEQ multiplex PCR; TCRdb's copy has only in-frame clones and lacks some. Its clone listing holds nearly 20,000 clones. Source material: blood buffy coat. These receptors were collected from a woman aged 18 to 69 with a cervical HPV16 infection that either progressed to CIN3+ or cleared (not recorded which).

With respect to this clone: The read terminates 3 residues ahead of where the CDR3 ends, so the germline J gene completes it. The chain couples TRBV12-3 or TRBV12-4 to TRBJ2-3, with a tentative D call TRBD2 (6 bases). Trimming cost V 3 bases and J 1 base, with 11 bases left between them. The CDR3 has 15 residues. Incomplete CDR3 DNA: TGTGCCAGCAGTTTGGGCGGGGAGCGCACAGATACG. Protein sequence: CASSLGGERTDT. The entire CDR3 protein is CASSLGGERTDTQYF.

Note on this clone: The read gets to within 3 residues of the CDR3 end, and the germline J gene fills in the rest. The chain carries TRBV20-1 and TRBJ2-7; 11 nucleotides match TRBD1. The CDR3 extends over 14 amino acids. Germline loops: CDR1 DFQATT, CDR2 SNEGSKA (reference sequence). V was pared by 2 bases and J by 6 bases, with 6 bases of the junction left unmatched. CDR3 DNA (partial): TGCAGTGCTAGACCGCCGGGACAGGGGGGCGAG. Translation: CSARPPGQGGE. The whole CDR3 sequence is CSARPPGQGGEQYF.

As to this clone: The sequenced fragment ends 3 residues before the CDR3 boundary, so the rest is inferred from the germline J gene. The J gene is TRBJ2-1, the V gene TRBV6-2 or TRBV6-3, with TRBD1 identical over 8 bases. Germline-derived CDR1 and CDR2 are MNHEY and SVGEGT. The junction had 17 bases not matched to a gene; V was cut back by 7 bases and J by 9 bases. The CDR3 covers 16 residues. The covered CDR3 bases are TGTGCCAGCATCAACAACGGGGCAGGGGGCTATGTTGAG. Translation gives CASINNGAGGYVE. The whole CDR3 is CASINNGAGGYVEQFF.

On this clone itself: The CDR3 end falls 3 residues outside the read, so it is completed with the germline J gene. The chain employs TRBV20-1 and TRBJ1-2, with D possibly matching TRBD1 (5 bases). CDR1 is DFQATT, CDR2 SNEGSKA, per germline (reference sequence). The CDR3 spans 15 residues. V lost 0 bases and J 7 bases, leaving 18 bases between the germline ends. The sequenced part of the CDR3 DNA is TGCAGTGCTAGAGATCCGGGCAGGGCTAAAGGTGGC. Translated: CSARDPGRAKGG. The complete CDR3 sequence is CSARDPGRAKGGYTF.

As regards this clone: Read data end 3 residues before the CDR3 end; the end is taken from the germline J gene. The rearrangement uses TRBV30 and TRBJ1-2; D uncertain. This CDR3 spans 14 amino acids. Germline V gives CDR1 GTSNPN, CDR2 SVGIG (reference sequence). Trimming took 0 bases from V and 2 from J, leaving 10 bases between them. The sequenced CDR3 bases are TGTGCCTGGAGTGTACTAGGTGCCAACTATGGC. Its protein is CAWSVLGANYG. In full, the CDR3 is CAWSVLGANYGYTF.

In regard to this clone: Germline is not matched at one junction end, which may reflect a read error. The read gets to within 3 residues of the CDR3 end, and the germline J gene fills in the rest. This rearrangement joins TRBV4-2 to TRBJ2-7; perhaps TRBD1 as D (7 bases). This CDR3 has 15 residues. Germline CDR1 and CDR2: LGHNA and YNFKEQ. The CDR3 bases that were read are TGCGCCAGCAGCCGGGGTCAGGGGGGCGTCTACGAG. It translates to CASSRGQGGVYE. The CDR3, in full, reads CASSRGQGGVYEQYF.

In regard to this clone: The read is 3 residues too short to cover the CDR3 end, so that end is filled in from the germline J gene. The V gene is TRBV2, the J gene TRBJ1-1, with D tentatively TRBD1 (5 bases). The CDR3 totals 13 residues. From germline, CDR1 is SNHLY and CDR2 FYNNEI. Trimming removed 1 base from V and 3 bases from J, with 6 bases in between. Here the CDR3 reads CASSEVGHTEAFF. The sequenced part of the CDR3 DNA is TGTGCCAGCAGTGAAGTGGGGCACACTGAA.

As for this clone: The read comes to an end 3 residues before the CDR3 does, leaving the germline J gene to fill in the end. The chain couples TRBV6-2 or TRBV6-3 to TRBJ1-2, with 7 bases matching TRBD1. V lost 5 bases, J lost 0 bases, and 3 bases stayed unmatched. Germline CDR1 MNHEY, CDR2 SVGEGT. The CDR3 contains 14 residues. The CDR3 loop reads CASSRGTANYGYTF. CDR3 bases read: TGTGCCAGCAGTCGCGGGACAGCTAACTATGGC.

On this clone: The read finishes 3 residues shy of the CDR3 end, and the germline J gene is used to complete it. The chain links TRBV18 to TRBJ2-3, with 11 bases aligning to TRBD2. CDR1 and CDR2 (germline): KGHSH, LQKENI. V shed 5 bases, J shed 3 bases, and the junction held 10 bases outside the gene matches. The CDR3 spans 17 residues. The CDR3: CASSDTSGGRLTDTQYF. The sequenced CDR3 bases are TGTGCCAGCTCAGATACTAGCGGGGGCCGGCTTACAGATACG.

Worth noting for this clone: The read ends 3 residues before the CDR3 terminus; that terminus is restored from the germline J gene. The rearrangement links TRBV2 to TRBJ2-3; TRBD1 matches at 8 bases. CDR1 and CDR2 from the germline V gene are SNHLY and FYNNEI. The CDR3 covers 13 residues. Trimming at V came to 7 bases and at J to 6 bases, leaving 6 bases not matched to a gene. The part of the CDR3 DNA that was read is TGTGCCAGCATTCAGGGGGCCGGGGATACG. This translates into CASIQGAGDT. The whole CDR3 is CASIQGAGDTQYF.

Regarding this clone: The read falls 3 residues short of the CDR3 end, and the missing part is taken from the germline J gene. The same CDR3 arises from other DNA sequences in this sample as well. V gene TRBV7-9 combines with J gene TRBJ2-5, with 9 bases fitting TRBD2. The J segment lost 5 bases and the V segment lost 3 bases, leaving 7 bases of the junction unmatched. Germline V lookup: CDR1 SEHNR, CDR2 FQNEAQ (reference sequence). This CDR3 spans 15 amino acids. CDR3 protein: CASSFYLAGRETQYF. Incomplete CDR3 DNA: TGTGCCAGCAGCTTTTACCTAGCGGGGCGCGAGACC.

A remark on this clone: The read comes to an end 3 residues before the CDR3 does, leaving the germline J gene to fill in the end. This sequence joins TRBV3-1 (or the pseudogene TRBV3-2) and TRBJ2-3; D is possibly TRBD2 (7 bases). Germline CDR1 reads LGHDT; CDR2 reads YNNKEL (reference sequence). Trimming left V 3 bases short and J 4 bases short, with 23 bases between. The CDR3 is made up of 18 amino acids. Incomplete CDR3 DNA: TGTGCCAGCAGCCATACTTTAACGGGGGGCGATCAGTCAGATACG. The encoded protein is CASSHTLTGGDQSDT. The whole CDR3 protein is CASSHTLTGGDQSDTQYF.

Details on this clone: Read coverage stops 3 residues before the CDR3 terminus; the germline J gene supplies the remainder. The chain is built from TRBV20-1 and TRBJ2-5, with D perhaps TRBD1 (6 bases). The CDR3 is made up of 14 amino acids. Looked up from germline, CDR1 is DFQATT and CDR2 is SNEGSKA (reference sequence). Between the trimmed V and J ends, which lost 0 bases and 5 bases, there was a span of 13 bases. CDR3 DNA (partial): TGCAGTGCTAGAGATACCCAGGGGACGGAGACC. The encoded protein is CSARDTQGTET. The whole CDR3 reads CSARDTQGTETQYF.

Points on this clone: The CDR3 end is not reached by the read, which stops 3 residues before it; the germline J gene fills it in. The chain is built from TRBV6-2 or TRBV6-3 and TRBJ1-5, with D possibly matching TRBD1 (5 bases). CDR1 MNHEY and CDR2 SVGEGT come from the germline V gene. Deletions cut 6 bases from V and 7 bases from J, with 10 bases between. CDR3 size: 12 residues. Incomplete CDR3 DNA: TGTGCCAGCAGCCCCAGGGTCCAGCCC. Translating it yields CASSPRVQP. In full, the CDR3 reads CASSPRVQPQHF.

A remark on this clone: The CDR3 end is not reached by the read, which stops 3 residues before it; the germline J gene fills it in. The chain links TRBV18 to TRBJ2-5; no clear D gene. Germline V gives CDR1 KGHSH, CDR2 LQKENI. The CDR3 has 11 residues. Trimming pared 8 bases from V and 4 bases from J, leaving 8 bases between. The DNA read from the CDR3 is TGTGCCAGCGCGCCCCTAGAGACC. Translated, it gives CASAPLET. The entire CDR3 is CASAPLETQYF.

Turning to this clone: Sequencing ends 3 residues short of the CDR3 end; the germline J gene provides the rest. Other DNA sequences in the same sample also yield this CDR3. This chain uses TRBV6-2 or TRBV6-3 with TRBJ1-1; D unresolved. V was clipped by 6 bases and J by 1 base, with 9 bases between them. The CDR3 extends over 13 amino acids. Germline V CDR1 and CDR2: MNHEY, SVGEGT. The CDR3 DNA, read in part, is TGTGCCAGCAGCGCCAGACAGAACACTGAA. As protein: CASSARQNTE. The full CDR3 is CASSARQNTEAFF.

Details on this clone: The read terminates 3 residues before the CDR3 end, so the remaining end is supplied by the germline J gene. The chain combines TRBV20-1 with TRBJ1-6, with 9 bases matching TRBD1. CDR1 and CDR2 (germline): DFQATT, SNEGSKA (reference sequence). The J segment lost 8 bases and the V segment lost 0 bases, leaving 5 bases of the junction unmatched. This CDR3 is built from 15 residues. The CDR3 loop is CSARDGQGLHSPLHF. The covered CDR3 bases are TGCAGTGCTAGAGATGGACAGGGGCTTCATTCACCC.

About this clone: The CDR3 end lies 3 residues beyond the end of the read and is filled in from the germline J gene. The chain carries TRBV19 and TRBJ2-1, with 10 bases fitting TRBD1. The CDR3 is made up of 15 amino acids. Germline loops: CDR1 LNHDA, CDR2 SQIVND (reference sequence). After removal of 10 bases from V and 5 bases from J, the junction contained 11 bases not matched to a gene. The sequenced part of the CDR3 DNA is TGTGCCACCAAGACCGGGACAGGGGATAACAATGAG. Protein: CATKTGTGDNNE. The CDR3 in its entirety is CATKTGTGDNNEQFF. Full variable domain (remainder filled in from reference TRBV19 and TRBJ2-1): DGGITQSPKYLFRKEGQNVTLSCEQNLNHDAMYWYRQDPGQGLRLIYYSQIVNDFQKGDIAEGYSVSREKKESFPLTVTSAQKNPTAFYLCATKTGTGDNNEQFFGPGTRLTVL.

As for this clone: The missing CDR3 end, 3 residues past where the read stops, is filled in from the germline J gene. The chain is built from TRBV7-8 and TRBJ1-5, with D perhaps TRBD1 (6 bases). This CDR3 comprises 16 residues. Trimming took off 5 bases at V and 3 bases at J, with 17 bases between the two ends. Per the germline V gene, CDR1 is SGHVS and CDR2 is FQNEAQ. CDR3 DNA (partial): TGTGCCAGCAGCCTCTCGGGGGGCGCCCCCAATCAGCCC. Translated: CASSLSGGAPNQP. In full, the CDR3 is CASSLSGGAPNQPQHF.

About this clone: The missing CDR3 end, 3 residues past where the read stops, is filled in from the germline J gene. This chain uses TRBV6-2 or TRBV6-3 with TRBJ2-5; 7 nucleotides align to TRBD2. The CDR3 spans 15 residues. The V gene end was trimmed by 2 bases and the J gene end by 0 bases; junction bases not matched to a gene: 3. The germline V gene encodes CDR1 MNHEY and CDR2 SVGEGT. The CDR3 sequence: CASSYRLANQETQYF. CDR3 DNA (partial): TGTGCCAGCAGTTACAGACTAGCTAACCAAGAGACC.

A word on this clone: The read comes to an end 3 residues before the CDR3 does, leaving the germline J gene to fill in the end. The gene calls are TRBV5-1 and TRBJ1-2, with a weak D call TRBD1 (5 bases). Germline V CDR1 and CDR2: SGHRS, YFSETQ. This CDR3 is 15 amino acids long. Trimming removed 5 bases at V and 4 bases at J, with 18 bases between. This CDR3 reads CASRKQGIGGYGYTF. The CDR3 DNA, read in part, is TGCGCCAGCAGAAAGCAGGGAATTGGAGGCTATGGC.

Comment on this clone: The read comes to an end 3 residues before the CDR3 does, leaving the germline J gene to fill in the end. The rearrangement uses TRBV19 and TRBJ2-6, with TRBD2 matching 7 bases. The CDR3 sequence is 16 residues long. V shed 7 bases, J shed 0 bases, and the junction held 6 bases outside the gene matches. CDR1 and CDR2 (germline): LNHDA, SQIVND (reference sequence). CDR3 region: CASTLTSFSGANVLTF. Incomplete CDR3 DNA: TGTGCCAGTACCCTGACTAGCTTCTCTGGGGCCAACGTC.

Of note for this clone: Read sequence stops 3 residues before the CDR3 end, and the germline J gene provides the missing end. The chain uses TRBV20-1 and TRBJ2-7, with a possible D match to TRBD1 (6 bases). The CDR3 consists of 12 residues. Looked up from germline, CDR1 is DFQATT and CDR2 is SNEGSKA (reference sequence). Trimming took 2 bases from V and 4 from J, leaving 9 bases between them. CDR3 amino acids: CSARLGQYEQYF. Partial CDR3 DNA: TGCAGTGCTAGACTCGGACAGTACGAG.

Notes on this clone: Read data end 3 residues before the CDR3 end; the end is taken from the germline J gene. The chain links TRBV19 to TRBJ1-4, with 7 bases fitting TRBD1. CDR3 length: 15 amino acids. Germline V gene lookup returns CDR1 LNHDA and CDR2 SQIVND (reference sequence). CDR3 DNA (partial): TGTGCCAGTAGGAATCAGAGGGGGCTCCCTTCTCAA. It yields the protein CASRNQRGLPSQ. The CDR3 reads in full as CASRNQRGLPSQLFF.

A note on this clone: The CDR3 end falls 3 residues outside the read, so it is completed with the germline J gene. This sequence joins TRBV4-2 and TRBJ1-5, with 8 bases aligning to TRBD1. This CDR3 has 20 residues. The ends lost 4 bases at V and 0 bases at J; junction bases unmatched: 17. Germline V CDR1 and CDR2: LGHNA, YNFKEQ. CDR3 sequence reads: CASSRGAGGIKRYSNQPQHF. CDR3 DNA (partial): TGTGCCAGCAGCCGGGGTGCAGGGGGCATCAAACGCTATAGCAATCAGCCC.

For this clone: The CDR3 is cut off 3 residues early in the read; its end comes from the germline J gene. The V gene is TRBV30, the J gene TRBJ2-5, with TRBD1 matching over 7 bases. Germline V lookup: CDR1 GTSNPN, CDR2 SVGIG (reference sequence). This CDR3 spans 14 amino acids. The junction had 9 bases not matched to a gene; V was cut back by 5 bases and J by 3 bases. This CDR3 reads CAWAHRDRKETQYF. CDR3 DNA (partial): TGTGCCTGGGCCCACCGGGACAGAAAAGAGACC.

Details on this clone: The read comes to an end 3 residues before the CDR3 does, leaving the germline J gene to fill in the end. J is TRBJ1-4 and V is TRBV5-1; D is unclear. V was cut by 4 bases and J by 8 bases, with 21 bases left in between. Germline CDR1 is SGHRS and CDR2 is YFSETQ. The CDR3 sequence is 16 residues long. The CDR3 reads CASSLKTKWVGEKLFF. The CDR3 DNA, read in part, is TGCGCCAGCAGCCTTAAAACCAAGTGGGTAGGGGAAAAA.